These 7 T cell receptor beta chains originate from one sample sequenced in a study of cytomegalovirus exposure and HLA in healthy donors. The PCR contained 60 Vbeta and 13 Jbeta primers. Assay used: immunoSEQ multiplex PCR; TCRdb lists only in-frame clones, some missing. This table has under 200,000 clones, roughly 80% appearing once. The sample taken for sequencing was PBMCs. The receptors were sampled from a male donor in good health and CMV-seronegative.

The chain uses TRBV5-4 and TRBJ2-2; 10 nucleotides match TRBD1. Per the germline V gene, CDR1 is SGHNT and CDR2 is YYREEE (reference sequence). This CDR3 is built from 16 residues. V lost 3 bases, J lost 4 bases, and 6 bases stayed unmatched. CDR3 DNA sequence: TGTGCCAGCAGCTCCCTTCGGACAGGGGGCACCGGGGAGCTGTTTTTT. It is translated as CASSSLRTGGTGELFF.

The CDR3 bases are TGTGCCAGCAGTGATAGTCGGAGCAATCAGCCCCAGCATTTT. Its protein is CASSDSRSNQPQHF. The chain employs TRBV2 and TRBJ1-5, with D unclear. CDR3 length: 14 amino acids. Between the trimmed V and J ends, which lost 3 bases and 1 base, there was a span of 7 bases. The germline CDR1 and CDR2 sequences are SNHLY and FYNNEI.

The DNA of the CDR3 is TGTGCCAGCAGTTCACTTACCGGGGACTCTCCCGTTCCATTCTACGAGCAGTACTTC. Translation gives CASSSLTGDSPVPFYEQYF. The chain uses TRBV27 and TRBJ2-7, with D possibly being TRBD2 (6 bases). Germline loops: CDR1 MNHEY, CDR2 SMNVEV (reference sequence). This CDR3 spans 19 amino acids. V was shortened by 4 bases and J by 3 bases, with 28 bases between the two germline ends.

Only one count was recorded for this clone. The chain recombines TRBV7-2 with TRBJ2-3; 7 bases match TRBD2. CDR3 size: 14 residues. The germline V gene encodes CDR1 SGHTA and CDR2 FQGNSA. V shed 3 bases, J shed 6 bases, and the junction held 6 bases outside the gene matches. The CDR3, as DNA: TGTGCCAGCAGCTTGAGCGGGGTGTCTGATACGCAGTATTTT. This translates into CASSLSGVSDTQYF.

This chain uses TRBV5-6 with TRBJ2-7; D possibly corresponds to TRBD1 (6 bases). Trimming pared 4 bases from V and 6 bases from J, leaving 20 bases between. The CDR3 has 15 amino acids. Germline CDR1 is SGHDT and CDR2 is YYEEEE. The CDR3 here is CASSLMHRARGEQYF. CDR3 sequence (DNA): TGTGCCAGCAGCCTGATGCACAGGGCTCGGGGCGAGCAGTACTTC.

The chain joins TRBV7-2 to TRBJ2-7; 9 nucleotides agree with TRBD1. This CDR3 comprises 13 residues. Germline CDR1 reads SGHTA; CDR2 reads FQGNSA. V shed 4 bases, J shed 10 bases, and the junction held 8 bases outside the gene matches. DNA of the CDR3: TGTGCCAGCAGCTATGCCCCGGGACAGGGCCAGTACTTC. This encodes CASSYAPGQGQYF. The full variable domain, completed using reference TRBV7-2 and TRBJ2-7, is GAGVSQSPSNKVTEKGKDVELRCDPISGHTALYWYRQSLGQGLEFLIYFQGNSAPDKSGLPSDRFSAERTGGSVSTLTIQRTQQEDSAVYLCASSYAPGQGQYFGPGTRLTVT.

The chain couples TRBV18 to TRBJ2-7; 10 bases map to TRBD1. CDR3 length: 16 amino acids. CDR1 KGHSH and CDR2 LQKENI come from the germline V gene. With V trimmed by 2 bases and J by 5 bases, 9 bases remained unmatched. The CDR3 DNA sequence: TGTGCCAGCTCACCAGGAATGGGGACAGGGGCACACGAGCAGTACTTC. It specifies CASSPGMGTGAHEQYF.